The T cell receptor beta chain under discussion was sequenced for a study of human T cells and chemical hapten exposure. Study results and limitations: Relative to control repertoires, expanded TCRs gave rise to significantly more large CDR3 similarity clusters.

Germline CDR1 SGHDN, CDR2 FVKESK. This CDR3 is built from 13 residues. V lost 8 bases and J 4 bases, leaving 11 bases between the germline ends. As concerns this clonotype: Its specificity is not known.

Time point meaning: patch test 1, 2 weeks after DPC sensitization. The treatment is: therapeutic diphenylcyclopropenone sensitization with weekly scalp DPC. RNA extraction used unfractionated whole blood as the source of total RNA. MiXCR, run by TCRdb on the RACE reads, gives a single entry per CDR3 protein. This repertoire shows tens of thousands of distinct CDR3 sequences, roughly 11% found once; its top ten account for around 2%. The chain uses TRBV14 and TRBJ1-4, with D perhaps matching TRBD1 (5 bases). The source material was whole blood, sampled in connection with sensitization to the hapten diphenylcyclopropenone (DPC). The clonotype was recovered from a woman between 40 and 50 years old with alopecia areata. Some clones in this sample may be carry-over from other donors' samples. The CDR3: CASGDGLNEKLFF. CDR3 nucleotide sequence: TGTGCCAGCGGGGACGGCCTTAATGAAAAACTGTTTTTT. The full variable domain, in which reference TRBV14 and TRBJ1-4 provide the parts outside the CDR3, is EAGVTQFPSHSVIEKGQTVTLRCDPISGHDNLYWYRRVMGKEIKFLLHFVKESKQDESGMPNNRFLAERTGGTYSTLKVQPAELEDSGVYFCASGDGLNEKLFFGSGTQLSVL.